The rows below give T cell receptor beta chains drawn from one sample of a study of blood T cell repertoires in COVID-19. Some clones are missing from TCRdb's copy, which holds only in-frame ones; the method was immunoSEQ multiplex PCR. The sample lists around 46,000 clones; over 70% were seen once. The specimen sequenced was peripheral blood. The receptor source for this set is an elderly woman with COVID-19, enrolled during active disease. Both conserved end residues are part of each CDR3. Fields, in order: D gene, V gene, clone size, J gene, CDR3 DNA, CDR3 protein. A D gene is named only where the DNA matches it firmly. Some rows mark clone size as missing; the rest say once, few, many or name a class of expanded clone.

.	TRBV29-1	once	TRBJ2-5	TGCAGCGTTGAACAGGGGAGAGAGACCCAGTACTTC	CSVEQGRETQYF
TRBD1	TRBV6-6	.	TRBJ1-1	TGTGCCAGCAGTTCACAGGGGTCAGGGACTGAAGCTTTCTTT	CASSSQGSGTEAFF
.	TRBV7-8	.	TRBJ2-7	TGTGCCAGCAGCCGCGGGACTTCCTACGAGCAGTACTTC	CASSRGTSYEQYF
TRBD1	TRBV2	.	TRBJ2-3	TGTGCCAGCAGGCCGGGACAGCTAGGACCCACAGATACGCAGTATTTT	CASRPGQLGPTDTQYF
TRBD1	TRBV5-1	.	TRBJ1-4	TGCGCCAGCAGCTGGGGACAGGGGGATGAAAAACTGTTTTTT	CASSWGQGDEKLFF
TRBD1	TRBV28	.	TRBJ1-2	TGTGCCAGCAGGAACGGACAGGGCCATGGCTACACCTTC	CASRNGQGHGYTF
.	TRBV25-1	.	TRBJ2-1	TGTGCCAGCAGTGGGTTTGTAGACAGGCGCTCCGTGAACAATGAGCAGTTCTTC	CASSGFVDRRSVNNEQFF
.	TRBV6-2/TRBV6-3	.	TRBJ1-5	TGTGCCAGCAGTTATTCAGACAATCAGCCCCAGCATTTT	CASSYSDNQPQHF
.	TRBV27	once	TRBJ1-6	TGTGCCAGCACTGCGTCGACGACAGTAGCGGCCCTCCACTTT	CASTASTTVAALHF
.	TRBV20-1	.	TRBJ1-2	TGCAGTGCTAGTTTGGGGCAGGGCCCCTATGGCTACACCTTC	CSASLGQGPYGYTF
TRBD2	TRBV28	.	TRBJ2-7	TGTGCCAGCAGTCCCCGGGGAGGACAGGGAGCTAGCGGGAGTCCCCTCTCCTACGAGCAGTACTTC	CASSPRGGQGASGSPLSYEQYF
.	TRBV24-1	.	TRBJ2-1	TGTGCCACCAGTGAAAACAGGGTAGGTACCCTCAATGAGCAGTTCTTC	CATSENRVGTLNEQFF
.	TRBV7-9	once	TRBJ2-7	TGTGCCAGCAGCTTAGATTATTCAGGAGGCTACGAGCAGTACTTC	CASSLDYSGGYEQYF
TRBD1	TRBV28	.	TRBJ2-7	TGTGCCAGCAGGGTTACCGGGACAGGGGCCCTGAGGCACTACGAGCAGTACTTC	CASRVTGTGALRHYEQYF
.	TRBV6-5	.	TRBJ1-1	TGTGCCAGCAGTTACCGTACAGGGATGAACACTGAAGCTTTCTTT	CASSYRTGMNTEAFF
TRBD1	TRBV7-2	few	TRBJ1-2	TGTGCCAGCAGCCGGACAGGGGATGCTGGCTACACCTTC	CASSRTGDAGYTF
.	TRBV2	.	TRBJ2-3	TGTGCCAGCAGTGACGCGGGGCTGGGAGATACGCAGTATTTT	CASSDAGLGDTQYF
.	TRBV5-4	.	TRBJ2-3	TGTGCCAGCAGCTTGGCAGGGCCTCGCACAGATACGCAGTATTTT	CASSLAGPRTDTQYF
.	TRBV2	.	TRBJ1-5	TGTGCCAGCAGACTCGACAGCCTAAATCAGCCCCAGCATTTT	CASRLDSLNQPQHF
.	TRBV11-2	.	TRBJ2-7	TGTGCCAGCAGCTTAGGCGCCCAGGGCAGGGTCTACGAGCAGTACTTC	CASSLGAQGRVYEQYF
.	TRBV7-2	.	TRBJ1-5	TGTGCCAGCAGCTTAGTGACCCGGGATCAGCCCCAGCATTTT	CASSLVTRDQPQHF
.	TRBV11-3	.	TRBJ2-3	TGTGCCAGCAGCCAAACCCTCCGACGCCGGGACACTTACACAGATACGCAGTATTTT	CASSQTLRRRDTYTDTQYF
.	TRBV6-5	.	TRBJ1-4	TGTGCCACCTCGGCGGATTTTAATGAAAAACTGTTTTTT	CATSADFNEKLFF
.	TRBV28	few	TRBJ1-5	TGTGCCAGCAGTCTCCCCAATCAGCCCCAGCATTTT	CASSLPNQPQHF
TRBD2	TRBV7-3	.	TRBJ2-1	TGTGCCAGCAGCTTAGGGACTATCGGGGTCAGGGAGCAGTTCTTC	CASSLGTIGVREQFF
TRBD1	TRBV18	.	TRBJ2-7	TGTGCCAGCTCACACAAACAGGGGGCCGAGCAGTACTTC	CASSHKQGAEQYF
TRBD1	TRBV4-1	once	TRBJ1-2	TGCGCCAGCAGCCAACCAAGAGCAGGGGGCGTCTATGGCTACACCTTC	CASSQPRAGGVYGYTF
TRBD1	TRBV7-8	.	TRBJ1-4	TGTGCCAGCAGCACCGACAGGGCAAGGACTGGAGCTAATGAAAAACTGTTTTTT	CASSTDRARTGANEKLFF
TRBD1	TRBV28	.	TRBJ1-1	TGTGCCAGCTCCGGGGGTGACAGGGGGAACACTGAAGCTTTCTTT	CASSGGDRGNTEAFF